These T cell receptor beta chains were read from a single sample in a study of type 1 regulatory T cells. MiXCR, applied by TCRdb to the reads, yields one record per CDR3 protein. In the table there are about 71,000 distinct CDR3 sequences, 20% of which are singletons. Their antigens are not known. The material sequenced was cultured type 1 regulatory T (Tr1) cells, either the whole culture or a sorted fraction (not recorded which). Receptors were obtained from a human donor in good health. CDR3s include the opening cysteine and the closing phenylalanine or tryptophan. Each record gives: J gene, clone size, V gene, D gene, CDR3 DNA, CDR3 protein. A D gene is named only where the DNA matches it firmly. A row's size may be missing; if present it is once, few, many or a size class.

TRBJ2-7 many TRBV5-1 - TGCGCCAGCAGCTTACCAAGCGGCGGGGCATTTAGCGAGCAGTACTTC CASSLPSGGAFSEQYF
TRBJ2-5 - TRBV12-3/TRBV12-4 - TGTGCCAGCAGTTTTGGACTACAGCAAGAGACCCAGTACTTC CASSFGLQQETQYF
TRBJ2-7 many TRBV5-8 TRBD1 TGTGCCAGCAGCTCGTGGGGACAGTCCTACGAGCAGTACTTC CASSSWGQSYEQYF
TRBJ2-2 - TRBV28 - TGTGCCAGCAGTATGTGGTCAGGCACCGGGGAGCTGTTTTTT CASSMWSGTGELFF
TRBJ2-3 - TRBV7-9 - TGTGCCAGCAGCTTAATAGGGACACAACACACAGATACGCAGTATTTT CASSLIGTQHTDTQYF
TRBJ1-3 few TRBV5-1 - TGCGCCAGCAGCTTGACACCGGTCGCGGGAAACACCATATATTTT CASSLTPVAGNTIYF
TRBJ2-7 - TRBV5-1 TRBD1 TGCGCCAGCAGCTCGGACGGGACAGGGGACCGGTACTTC CASSSDGTGDRYF
TRBJ2-2 - TRBV10-3 - TGTGCCATCAGCGCCGGGACTGCTTATTCCGGGAACACCGGGGAGCTGTTTTTT CAISAGTAYSGNTGELFF
TRBJ2-5 few TRBV2 TRBD2 TGTGCCAGCAGCCGGGAGGCAGGGTACCAAGAGACCCAGTACTTC CASSREAGYQETQYF
TRBJ2-7 - TRBV19 TRBD2 TGTGCCACCATGGAGACTAGCGGCCAAACCTACGAGCAGTACTTC CATMETSGQTYEQYF
TRBJ1-5 - TRBV29-1 - TGCAGCGTGGGGTCGGATCAGCCCCAGCATTTT CSVGSDQPQHF
TRBJ2-5 few TRBV5-1 - TGCGCCAGCAGCTTTTCACCGGGACCTAGCGAGAGGGCGGAGACCCAGTACTTC CASSFSPGPSERAETQYF
TRBJ2-3 - TRBV20-1 TRBD2 TGCAGTGCTAGAGTCGGGGGACTAGCGGGAGTCCTTGCAGATACGCAGTATTTT CSARVGGLAGVLADTQYF
TRBJ1-5 few TRBV20-1 TRBD1 TGCAGTGCTAGACGGACAGGGACGGACCAGCCCCAGCATTTT CSARRTGTDQPQHF
TRBJ1-5 few TRBV20-1 - TGCAGTGCGATCCCCCGGGGGAATCAGCCCCAGCATTTT CSAIPRGNQPQHF
TRBJ1-6 few TRBV7-6 TRBD1 TGTGCCAGCAGCACAGACAGGGTCGGGAATTCACCCCTCCACTTT CASSTDRVGNSPLHF
TRBJ2-7 few TRBV6-1 - TGTGCCAGCAGTGTAGGGAATCAGCGCGAGCAGTACTTC CASSVGNQREQYF
TRBJ1-1 few TRBV12-3/TRBV12-4 - TGTGCCAGCAGTCCCCAGGGAGTCAGGGTAACTGAAGCTTTCTTT CASSPQGVRVTEAFF
TRBJ1-4 few TRBV19 - TGTGCCAGTAGTGACGTAAGGCAATCCCCTCGAAAACTGTTTTTT CASSDVRQSPRKLFF
TRBJ1-1 few TRBV12-3/TRBV12-4 - TGTGCCAGCAGTTTAAGGACGAACACTGAAGCTTTCTTT CASSLRTNTEAFF
TRBJ2-3 once TRBV15 - TGTGCCACCAGCAGAGAGGGGAGCTACACAGATACGCAGTATTTT CATSREGSYTDTQYF
TRBJ2-2 - TRBV28 - TGTGCCAGCAGTTTATCGCGAGGCCGTCGGGGTAACGGGGAGCTGTTTTTT CASSLSRGRRGNGELFF
TRBJ2-1 few TRBV5-1 TRBD1 TGCGCCAGCAGCTTGGACAGGGGGTACTACAATGAGCAGTTCTTC CASSLDRGYYNEQFF
TRBJ1-1 few TRBV7-6 - TGTGCCAGCAGCTTACAGCAGTTCCATATGAACACTGAAGCTTTCTTT CASSLQQFHMNTEAFF
TRBJ2-5 few TRBV20-1 TRBD2 TGCAGTGCTAGATTGGCTAGCGGGAATCAAGAGACCCAGTACTTC CSARLASGNQETQYF
TRBJ1-5 - TRBV12-3/TRBV12-4 - TGTGCCAGCAGTGGAGACTATCAGCCCCAGCATTTT CASSGDYQPQHF
TRBJ2-5 once TRBV15 - TGTGCCACCGGCTCGTCAGGGACTCCACTGTACCAAGAGACCCAGTACTTC CATGSSGTPLYQETQYF
TRBJ1-3 once TRBV27 - TGTGCCCGCAGTCCCCGGGACGGAAACACCATATATTTT CARSPRDGNTIYF
TRBJ2-3 - TRBV5-1 - TGCGCCAGCAACTCCGGTGGGGCCACAGATACGCAGTATTTT CASNSGGATDTQYF
TRBJ2-7 - TRBV7-2 - TGTGCCAGCAGCTTAGTGCAGGGTCTGAACGAGCAGTACTTC CASSLVQGLNEQYF
TRBJ2-3 - TRBV4-2 - TGTGCCAGCAGCCAAGATCGTAGCGGCACAGATACGCAGTATTTT CASSQDRSGTDTQYF
TRBJ2-4 few TRBV7-2 TRBD1 TGTGCCAGCAGCTTAGCCCACGGGACAGGGGAGGACATTCAGTACTTC CASSLAHGTGEDIQYF
TRBJ2-1 few TRBV4-2 - TGTGCCAGCAGCCAAGATGGCGGGATAGAGAATGAGCAGTTCTTC CASSQDGGIENEQFF
TRBJ1-3 few TRBV5-1 - TGCGCCAGCAGCCTGGACTTCTCTGGAAACACCATATATTTT CASSLDFSGNTIYF
TRBJ2-4 - TRBV20-1 - TGCAGTGCTAGTTGGCGACTAGCCAAAAACATTCAGTACTTC CSASWRLAKNIQYF
TRBJ2-2 many TRBV7-2 TRBD2 TGTGCCAGCAGCTTACTAGCGGGAGCCTCGAACACCGGGGAGCTGTTTTTT CASSLLAGASNTGELFF
TRBJ1-4 many TRBV20-1 TRBD1 TGCAGTGCTCCAGAATGGACAGGGACTAATGAAAAACTGTTTTTT CSAPEWTGTNEKLFF
TRBJ2-1 few TRBV7-2 - TGTGCCAGCAGCTTAACGTATTACAATGAGCAGTTCTTC CASSLTYYNEQFF
TRBJ2-1 many TRBV24-1 TRBD2 TGTGCCACCAGGGGGGGGACTAGCGGCCTGGAGGAGCAGTTCTTC CATRGGTSGLEEQFF
TRBJ2-3 few TRBV20-1 - TGCAGTGCTAGAATTGGAAATACGCAGTATTTT CSARIGNTQYF
TRBJ1-1 - TRBV7-6 - TGTGCCAGCAGCTTAGGTGTCAGCGGGAGCACTGAAGCTTTCTTT CASSLGVSGSTEAFF
TRBJ2-3 many TRBV24-1 - TGTGCCACCACTGACGATAGCACAGATACGCAGTATTTT CATTDDSTDTQYF
TRBJ1-1 - TRBV20-1 TRBD1 TGCAGTGCTAGACTCAGACAGGGACCTGAAGCTTTCTTT CSARLRQGPEAFF
TRBJ1-1 few TRBV7-8 - TGTGCCAGCAGCACGGGGAACACTGAAGCTTTCTTT CASSTGNTEAFF
TRBJ1-1 many TRBV5-1 - TGCGCCAGCAGGGTCCAAATGAACACTGAAGCTTTCTTT CASRVQMNTEAFF
TRBJ2-1 few TRBV5-5 - TGTGCCAGCAGCTTGACAGCCTACAATGAGCAGTTCTTC CASSLTAYNEQFF
TRBJ1-5 many TRBV19 - TGTGCCAGTAGTTTGGCGAGCAATCAGCCCCAGCATTTT CASSLASNQPQHF
TRBJ2-4 many TRBV7-2 - TGTGCCAGCAGCCCCCACCAGGGGACTAAAAACATTCAGTACTTC CASSPHQGTKNIQYF
TRBJ2-1 few TRBV7-9 - TGTGCCAGCAGCTTAATCGGCTATGAGCAGTTCTTC CASSLIGYEQFF
TRBJ1-3 - TRBV5-1 TRBD1 TGCGCCAGCAGCTTCACAGGGGACCACACCATATATTTT CASSFTGDHTIYF
TRBJ2-3 - TRBV20-1 TRBD1 TGCAGTGCTCTTACAGGGGGCGTTATAGATACGCAGTATTTT CSALTGGVIDTQYF
TRBJ2-1 few TRBV20-1 TRBD2 TGCAGTGCTAGTCTGGGGGGGGGTGAGCAGTTCTTC CSASLGGGEQFF